This T cell receptor (beta chain) came from a study of T cells expressing NK-cell markers. Study results and limitations: Topping the CD3+CD56-NKG2C+ fraction as well were these clonotypes, in several donors.

From its re-call of the 5' RACE reads, TCRdb lists each CDR3 protein once, without DNA. This sample's clone table lists a few hundred thousand distinct CDR3 sequences. A remark on this clonotype: Its antigen is currently unknown.

The CDR3 contains 14 residues. Germline-derived CDR1 and CDR2 are SGHTA and FQGNSA. This receptor was obtained from a man aged 18 to 35 in good health. This sequence joins TRBV7-2 and TRBJ1-1; TCRdb's D call of TRBD1 is untestable without DNA. Sequenced material: blood T cells: a sorted CD56 or NKG2C T cell subset, CD4+ or CD8+ T cells, or bulk PBMC T cells (not recorded which). The CDR3 sequence is CASSPGRLNTEAFF.